This T cell receptor beta chain came from a study of T cells in localized non-small cell lung cancer. Study results and caveats: Higher blood T cell density tracked longer overall survival. Out of the top 100 tumor clones, a median around 60 were seen in adjacent lung. Adjacent uninvolved lung tissue had the highest T cell clonality, exceeding tumor.

Points on this clone: Its antigen is unknown.

Clones were sequenced by immunoSEQ multiplex PCR, and TCRdb holds only the in-frame ones, with some missing. In the table there are over 40,000 clones, 80% to 85% of which are singletons. The V gene lost 3 bases and the J gene lost 0 bases, with 9 bases spanning the gap. The CDR3 is made up of 15 amino acids. Per the germline V gene, CDR1 is SEHNR and CDR2 is FQNEAQ (reference sequence). The clonotype was recovered from a man aged 40-75 years with stage III lung adenocarcinoma. V gene TRBV7-9 combines with J gene TRBJ2-1; the D is unclear. The sequencing used peripheral blood mononuclear cells, collected before any cancer treatment. This chain's CDR3 is CASSFDVGSYNEQFF. In DNA form, the CDR3 reads TGTGCCAGCAGCTTCGATGTGGGCTCCTACAATGAGCAGTTCTTC. The whole variable domain, filled in from reference TRBV7-9 and TRBJ2-1, reads DTGVSQNPRHKITKRGQNVTFRCDPISEHNRLYWYRQTLGQGPEFLTYFQNEAQLEKSRLLSDRFSAERPKGSFSTLEIQRTEQGDSAMYLCASSFDVGSYNEQFFGPGTRLTVL.